This T cell receptor (beta chain) was obtained from a study of T-cell memory formation after mild COVID-19. Study-level results: A second wave expanding day 15 to 37 was CD4+-biased; contracting clones were balanced.

TCRdb re-analysed the 5' RACE reads in MiXCR, keeping a single row per CDR3 protein. The table lists 150,000 to 200,000 distinct CDR3 sequences, around 10% of them singletons. The V end was cut by 6 bases, the J end by 4 bases, with 9 bases between. Germline V gene sequence: CDR1 MNHEY, CDR2 SVGEGT. CDR3 length: 12 residues. This clonotype was observed a few times. The target antigen is unknown. Input material: PBMCs or a T cell subset sorted from them (not recorded which). The chain combines TRBV6-2 or TRBV6-3 with TRBJ1-2; D is unclear. The receptor was derived from a man between 18 and 29 years old who had mild COVID-19 (a few samples of this study predate the infection). Cell type and time point are not known. CDR3 sequence reads: CASRPGSYGYTF. Here the CDR3 DNA reads TGTGCCAGCAGGCCGGGCAGCTATGGCTACACCTTC.